This passage covers 13 T cell receptor beta chains from one sample sequenced in a study of identical twins. A single record per CDR3 protein comes from TCRdb applying MiXCR to the 5' RACE reads. The sample includes about 890,000 distinct CDR3 sequences, 12% of them seen just once. These data were also reused for a study on yellow fever vaccine responses in identical twins.

Specimen: PBMCs. The receptors shown here come from a woman under 30 in good health.

The gene calls are TRBV19 and TRBJ2-3; D is uncertain. CDR3 length equals 14 residues. Germline V CDR1 and CDR2: LNHDA, SQIVND (reference sequence). Trimming pared 7 bases from V and 2 bases from J, leaving 13 bases between. The CDR3 region has the DNA TGTGCCAGTACAGCCCAGACATCCACAGATACGCAGTATTTT. It yields the protein CASTAQTSTDTQYF.

This clonotype has just a few counts. The chain has TRBV11-2 and TRBJ2-3; D may be TRBD1 or TRBD2 (6 bases each). Germline CDR1 SGHAT, CDR2 FQNNGV. The CDR3 consists of 17 residues. The V end lost 2 bases, the J end lost 4 bases, and 19 bases lay between the germline ends. CDR3 loop: CASSLSVVGGRADTQYF. Written as DNA, the CDR3 is TGTGCCAGCAGCTTAAGTGTGGTGGGGGGCCGAGCAGATACGCAGTATTTT.

This clonotype was recorded a few times. This sequence joins TRBV3-1 and TRBJ2-2, with TRBD2 matching over 10 bases. CDR3 length equals 18 residues. Germline V lookup: CDR1 LGHDT, CDR2 YNNKEL (reference sequence). V dropped 1 base and J dropped 2; count of bases not matched to a gene: 7. CDR3 nucleotide sequence: TGTGCCAGCAGCCAAGGTCCTAGCGGGAGTGCTAACACCGGGGAGCTGTTTTTT. Amino acids: CASSQGPSGSANTGELFF.

This clonotype was picked up a small number of times. V usage is TRBV4-1 and J usage is TRBJ2-6, with TRBD1 matching over 10 bases. The CDR3 extends over 17 amino acids. With 5 bases clipped from V and 4 bases from J, the junction kept 8 bases outside the gene matches. Germline V CDR1 and CDR2: MGHRA, YSYEKL. The CDR3 sequence is CASSKTGGETGANVLTF. The DNA of the CDR3 is TGCGCCAGCAGCAAGACAGGGGGCGAAACGGGGGCCAACGTCCTGACTTTC.

This clonotype came up a few times. The chain uses TRBV20-1 and TRBJ1-6; D is ambiguous. Trimming pared 5 bases from V and 9 bases from J, leaving 14 bases between. Germline V lookup: CDR1 DFQATT, CDR2 SNEGSKA (reference sequence). The CDR3 is 13 amino acids. The CDR3 sequence: CSAAYEASSPLHF. The CDR3 DNA is TGCAGTGCTGCCTATGAAGCCTCTTCACCCCTCCACTTT.

The chain links TRBV12-5 to TRBJ2-1, with 10 bases lining up with TRBD2. The V gene end was trimmed by 3 bases and the J gene end by 0 bases; junction bases not matched to a gene: 2. The CDR3 loop spans 16 amino acids. Germline assignment: CDR1 LGHNT and CDR2 FRNRAP. CDR3: CASGFPSGSSYNEQFF. The CDR3 DNA reads as TGTGCTAGTGGTTTCCCTAGCGGGAGCTCCTACAATGAGCAGTTCTTC.

This clonotype showed up just a few times. The chain uses TRBV2 and TRBJ2-5, with 7 positions matching TRBD1. Germline lookup yields CDR1 SNHLY and CDR2 FYNNEI. J lost 5 bases, V lost 4 bases, and 4 bases had no gene match. CDR3 length: 13 amino acids. Here the CDR3 reads CASSVQGPETQYF. The CDR3 bases are TGTGCCAGCAGTGTACAGGGGCCTGAGACCCAGTACTTC. Full variable domain (remainder filled in from reference TRBV2 and TRBJ2-5): EPEVTQTPSHQVTQMGQEVILRCVPISNHLYFYWYRQILGQKVEFLVSFYNNEISEKSEIFDDQFSVERPDGSNFTLKIRSTKLEDSAMYFCASSVQGPETQYFGPGTRLLVL.

Many counts were recorded for this clonotype. The J gene is TRBJ2-2, the V gene TRBV4-1; D is possibly TRBD2 (5 bases). Trimming stripped 4 bases from V and 1 base from J, with 7 bases between. This CDR3 has 14 residues. Germline V CDR1 and CDR2: MGHRA, YSYEKL. CDR3 amino acids: CASSLRENTGELFF. The CDR3 DNA follows: TGCGCCAGCAGCCTACGGGAGAACACCGGGGAGCTGTTTTTT.

This clonotype was observed a few times. A read error may be the cause here, since a much bigger clone is one base away. The CDR3 is CASRLSLGTSGSNDNEQFF. Here the CDR3 DNA reads TGTGCCAGCAGACTATCCCTCGGGACTAGCGGGAGTAACGACAATGAGCAGTTCTTC. The J gene is TRBJ2-1, the V gene TRBV28; 14 nucleotides agree with TRBD2. The ends lost 6 bases at V and 5 bases at J; junction bases unmatched: 15. The germline gives CDR1 MDHEN, CDR2 SYDVKM. The CDR3 covers 19 residues.

The rearrangement links TRBV7-9 to TRBJ2-1; TRBD2 matches 12 bases. CDR1 is SEHNR, CDR2 FQNEAQ, per germline (reference sequence). V shed 1 base, J shed 9 bases, and the junction held 10 bases outside the gene matches. The CDR3 contains 17 residues. CDR3 amino acids: CASSLGLAGVSRGEQFF. The CDR3 region has the DNA TGTGCCAGCAGCTTAGGACTAGCGGGAGTGTCACGGGGTGAGCAGTTCTTC.

This clonotype was recorded a few times. The rearrangement uses TRBV15 and TRBJ1-1; D remains ambiguous. The germline V and J ends were trimmed by 5 bases and 3 bases, with 10 bases remaining between them. Germline lookup yields CDR1 LNHNV and CDR2 YYDKDF (reference sequence). The CDR3 covers 13 residues. The DNA of the CDR3 is TGTGCCACCAGCCCCCGTGGGTACACTGAAGCTTTCTTT. Its protein is CATSPRGYTEAFF.

V usage is TRBV20-1 and J usage is TRBJ2-1; D uncertain. From germline, CDR1 is DFQATT and CDR2 SNEGSKA (reference sequence). This CDR3 region has 16 residues. V dropped 0 bases and J dropped 7 bases, with 19 bases sitting between them. The CDR3 DNA follows: TGCAGTGCTAGAGATTGGGTCCAGGCTCCTTTTAATGAGCAGTTCTTC. Protein product: CSARDWVQAPFNEQFF.

V gene TRBV20-1 combines with J gene TRBJ2-2; no reliable D call. V lost 3 bases and J 0 bases, leaving 5 bases between the germline ends. CDR1 and CDR2 (germline): DFQATT, SNEGSKA (reference sequence). The CDR3 is 13 residues long. The CDR3 DNA reads as TGCAGTGCTAGTTGGGCGAACACCGGGGAGCTGTTTTTT. Residues: CSASWANTGELFF.